The present entry profiles one T cell receptor beta chain with its context. The CDR3 has 16 amino acids. V was pared by 3 bases and J by 5 bases, with 19 bases between. CDR1 LGHDT and CDR2 YNNKEL come from the germline V gene (reference sequence). In the source study's methods: It was from reference gene primer amplification that nucleated cell counts were estimated. TCRdb keeps only in-frame clones here, not all; method: immunoSEQ multiplex PCR. V, J and clone size are taken as reported in that table, and D and trimming were inferred from the DNA itself. The table shows approximately 270,000 clones, with about 89% occurring only once. The data were obtained in a study of blood T cell repertoires in COVID-19.

This sequence originates from a young man with acute or convalescent COVID-19. The rearrangement uses TRBV3-1 (or the pseudogene TRBV3-2) and TRBJ1-2; TRBD1 might be the D (5 bases). The sequencing sample was made of peripheral blood. The CDR3 protein is CASSQGRQLRGYGYTF. CDR3 DNA sequence: TGTGCCAGCAGCCAGGGCCGACAGCTTAGAGGATATGGCTACACCTTC.